The source of this T cell receptor beta chain is a study of CD8+ T cells in alopecia areata (dated by TCRdb to about 2018). Background for the entire study: The treated patients took part in an open-label pilot trial in which moderate-to-severe alopecia areata was treated with oral tofacitinib at 5 to 10 mg twice daily. In treated patients, disease severity was measured using the SALT score, which gives the percentage of scalp surface area affected. RNA came from the PAXgene miRNA kit for fixed scalp, the miRNeasy kit for PBMCs, and the RNeasy kit for mouse skin. TCRbeta CDR3 regions were amplified by immunoSEQ multiplex PCR with 35 Vbeta forward and 13 Jbeta reverse primers. Tofacitinib-treated patients had biopsies at baseline and at 4 and 24 weeks of treatment, with a later scalp biopsy in several patients. Scalp tissue and sorted CD4+ and CD8+ peripheral blood T cells from patchy and totalis/universalis alopecia areata patients and from healthy controls were covered by human TCRbeta sequencing. In both human patients and the C3H/HeJ mouse model, the study applied high-throughput TCRbeta sequencing to look at T cell clonal expansion in alopecia areata. Tofacitinib was administered for 6 to 18 months, and 6 months of follow-up off drug were then conducted to assess delayed response and recurrence. Scalp clonality was compared among normal scalp (n=4), patchy alopecia areata scalp (n=8), and alopecia totalis/universalis scalp (n=8). Paper-wide results and their limitations: Because the treated cohort was small and had just a single nonresponder, larger studies are needed to establish links between baseline CD8+ expansion and response. Many expanded lesional clones were found to persist in scalp and blood during tofacitinib treatment, and relapse after treatment cessation may be partly explained by this persistence. Tofacitinib significantly decreased scalp clonality and the number of expanded CD8+ clones among the top 100 scalp clones. Shared TCR sequences between patients were less evident than in mice, which may be partly attributable to HLA diversity in the patient population. Compared with normal scalp, lesional scalp, particularly in alopecia totalis/universalis, had higher clonality and more expanded CD8+ clones, which suggests antigenic drive. Resident alphabeta T cells in normal human skin are also sequenced, complicating scalp TCR repertoire analysis, unlike mouse skin dominated by gammadelta T cells.

Taken with the paper, the label for time point translates to: less than five weeks on oral tofacitinib. The treatment or condition label of this sample denotes: oral pan-JAK inhibitor, 5-10 mg twice daily. From alopecia areata patients, peripheral blood was collected along with lesional scalp punch biopsies. PBMCs were separated by density centrifugation and stained for CD3, CD4 and CD8, after which CD4+ and CD8+ T cells were sorted on a FACSAria. V drops 3 bases and J drops 5 bases, leaving 7 bases in between. The germline V gene specifies SNHLY as CDR1 and FYNNEI as CDR2. From the cysteine through the phenylalanine, the CDR3 covers 12 amino acids. Only CDR3 DNA remains: 36 bases, in frame from the first base. As for this clone: What antigen it recognizes has not been identified. No much larger clone exists at a distance of one base, and base qualities are not known.

The method behind the library was the immunoSEQ multiplex PCR assay. For TCR sequencing, RNA was extracted from every sample and reverse transcribed into cDNA to serve as template. SuperScript III was used for first-strand cDNA synthesis, primed with a 2:1 mix of oligo-dT and random hexamers. A synthetic immune receptor repertoire was used to measure amplification bias, and any remaining bias was corrected computationally. In the authors' own workflow: After raw reads were preprocessed to remove errors, the CDR3 was defined following IMGT conventions as running from the conserved cysteine to phenylalanine. Clonality was computed as 1 minus the Shannon entropy, with the entropy normalized by log2 of the number of productive unique TCRs. CD4 or CD8 identity of scalp clones was inferred by cross-referencing scalp TCRbeta sequences with sorted blood CD4 and CD8 repertoires. TCRdb carries this immuneACCESS record with in-frame sequences only. Its versions omit some clonotypes, under half of them owing to an unresolved V gene in the studies checked, with the rest unexplained. V and J calls and clone size follow that table, whereas D and trimming were derived from the DNA. The sample records 100,000 to 150,000 clones, about 59% of which are singletons. The ten largest clones capture around 5.4% of the sample.

The sample here was CD4+ T cells sorted from blood, taken at week 4, from a patient treated with tofacitinib. The rearrangement combines TRBV2 with TRBJ2-5; confidence is insufficient to name the D gene. The sequence was collected from a human donor with alopecia areata. The DNA is as follows: TGTGCCAGCAGTGATCTCAGGGAGACCCAGTACTTC. It is translated as CASSDLRETQYF.